Following are 27 T cell receptor beta chains from one sample sequenced in a study of CD8+ T cells in alopecia areata. Pooled cells of cutaneous lymph node origin were sorted on CD4, CD8alpha, NKG2D, NKG2ACE and other markers. Once RNA had been extracted, it was reverse transcribed into cDNA to act as the sequencing template. Clones were sequenced by immunoSEQ multiplex PCR, and TCRdb holds only the in-frame ones, with some missing. This repertoire holds more than 250,000 clones, and none appear only once. The sequenced sample was CD4+ T cells sorted from a lymph node. These receptor sequences come from a C3H/HeJ mouse with alopecia areata. The mouse line has the MHC haplotype H2-k.

This clone turned up a few times. The germline and genes are mouse ones. The CDR3 end falls 4 residues outside the read, so it is completed with the germline J gene. Additional DNA sequences in this sample encode the identical CDR3. The chain links TRBV31 to TRBJ2-5; 9 positions agree with TRBD2. Germline CDR1 is GKSSPN and CDR2 is SITVG. This CDR3 region has 14 residues. The J segment lost 3 bases and the V segment lost 1 base, leaving 2 bases of the junction unmatched. CDR3 amino acids: CAWSPLGGQDTQYF. The sequenced CDR3 bases are TGTGCCTGGAGTCCACTGGGGGGACAAGAC.

Concerning this clone itself: Here the gene names and germline are mouse. The read terminates 4 residues ahead of where the CDR3 ends, so the germline J gene completes it. This sequence joins TRBV13-1 and TRBJ2-7, with TRBD1 matching 7 bases. CDR1 and CDR2 from the germline V gene are NSHNY and SYGAGN. The CDR3 is 15 amino acids. The CDR3 bases that were read are TGTGCCAGCAGTGATGCTCGGGACAGACCGTAT. Translated, it gives CASSDARDRPY. The full-length CDR3 reads as CASSDARDRPYEQYF.

Of note for this clone: The gene names given are mouse names. The CDR3 end is not reached by the read, which stops 4 residues before it; the germline J gene fills it in. The same CDR3 can be traced to other DNA sequences in this sample. The chain employs TRBV13-3 and TRBJ2-1; D perhaps matches TRBD1 (6 bases). The V end lost 2 bases, the J end lost 1 base, and 10 bases lay between the germline ends. The CDR3 length is 15 residues. Germline V lookup: CDR1 NNHDY, CDR2 SYVADS. This CDR3 reads CASSDRGGNYAEQFF. CDR3 DNA, as far as it was read: TGTGCCAGCAGTGACAGGGGCGGGAACTATGCT.

In the case of this clone: Gene names denote mouse genes. The CDR3 end falls 4 residues outside the read, so it is completed with the germline J gene. The chain has TRBV19 and TRBJ2-3; D is ambiguous. This CDR3 contains 10 residues. CDR1 is FNHDT, CDR2 SITEND, per germline (reference sequence). The CDR3 loop reads CASSQETLYF. Incomplete CDR3 DNA: TGTGCCAGCAGTCAAGAA. Filled out from reference TRBV19 and TRBJ2-3, the complete variable domain reads GGIITQTPKFLIGQEGQKLTLKCQQNFNHDTMYWYRQDSGKGLRLIYYSITENDLQKGDLSEGYDASREKKSSFSLTVTSAQKNEMAVFLCASSQETLYFGSGTRLTVL.

This clone came up a few times. Genes and germline come from the mouse. Read data end 4 residues before the CDR3 end; the end is taken from the germline J gene. Other nucleotide sequences in the sample specify the same CDR3. The rearrangement uses TRBV1 and TRBJ2-1, with 10 bases lining up with TRBD1. This CDR3 spans 15 amino acids. Looked up from germline, CDR1 is NSQYPW and CDR2 is LRSPGD (reference sequence). Trimming cost V 3 bases and J 4 bases; bases outside gene matches: 3. CDR3 sequence reads: CTCSAPGQGYAEQFF. Partial CDR3 DNA: TGCACCTGCAGTGCTCCGGGACAGGGGTATGCT.

This clone was recorded a few times. Here the gene names and germline are mouse. The read ends 4 residues shy of where the CDR3 ends; the end is completed using the germline J gene. This same CDR3 is encoded by further DNA sequences in the sample. V gene TRBV5 combines with J gene TRBJ2-7; perhaps TRBD1 as D (5 bases). This CDR3 is built from 12 residues. From germline, CDR1 is LGHNA and CDR2 YNLKQL (reference sequence). Here the CDR3 reads CASSQEGDEQYF. The sequenced part of the CDR3 DNA is TGTGCCAGCAGCCAAGAAGGGGAT.

This clone has a handful of counts. Each gene name is a mouse one. The read is 4 residues too short to cover the CDR3 end, so that end is filled in from the germline J gene. This chain joins TRBV19 and TRBJ2-5, with TRBD2 matching over 9 bases. V shed 3 bases and J 0 bases; nucleotides not matched to a gene: 5. The CDR3 has 16 amino acids. The V gene's germline CDR1 is FNHDT and CDR2 SITEND (reference sequence). The CDR3 loop reads CASSKGLGLNQDTQYF. The covered CDR3 bases are TGTGCCAGCAGTAAGGGACTGGGTCTTAACCAAGAC.

This clone has just a few counts. The listed genes are named as in mouse. The sequenced fragment ends 4 residues before the CDR3 boundary, so the rest is inferred from the germline J gene. This chain links TRBV1 with TRBJ2-4; the D gene is possibly TRBD1 (7 bases). CDR3 length equals 13 residues. In germline, CDR1 is NSQYPW, CDR2 LRSPGD (reference sequence). The covered CDR3 bases are TGCACCTGCAGTGAGGGGGCGAGGAAC. This gives the protein CTCSEGARN. The complete CDR3 reads CTCSEGARNTLYF.

About this clone: Genes and germline come from the mouse. The CDR3 spells CASSTGGRSSDYTF. The covered CDR3 bases are TGTGCCAGCAGTACAGGGGGCAGGAGCTCC. This chain joins TRBV13-1 and TRBJ1-2; 9 bases map to TRBD1. Read sequence stops 4 residues before the CDR3 end, and the germline J gene provides the missing end. The germline gives CDR1 NSHNY, CDR2 SYGAGN. This CDR3 region has 14 residues. With V trimmed by 4 bases and J by 4 bases, 5 bases remained unmatched.

This clone was counted between two and nine times. These gene names are mouse names. With the read ending 4 residues before the CDR3 end, the germline J gene is used to fill in that end. Other nucleotide sequences from this sample produce the same CDR3. The chain recombines TRBV5 with TRBJ2-1, with D hard to call. Trimming shortened V by 0 bases and J by 0 bases, and 6 bases separated the two germline ends. The CDR3 covers 15 residues. Per the germline V gene, CDR1 is LGHNA and CDR2 is YNLKQL (reference sequence). The CDR3 region is CASSQETNNYAEQFF. The part of the CDR3 DNA that was read is TGTGCCAGCAGCCAAGAGACAAATAACTATGCT.

About this clone itself: Gene names and germline refer to mouse. The read finishes 4 residues shy of the CDR3 end, and the germline J gene is used to complete it. The sample contains more than one DNA sequence encoding this CDR3. The gene calls are TRBV17 and TRBJ2-7; D is possibly TRBD2 (7 bases). The CDR3 runs to 15 residues. Germline-derived CDR1 and CDR2 are MNHDT and YYDKIL. The CDR3: CASSRDPGGPYEQYF. CDR3 DNA (partial): TGTGCTAGCAGTAGAGATCCTGGGGGCCCTTAT.

This clone was counted only a few times. Germline and genes here are mouse. The sequence runs out 4 residues before the end of the CDR3; the remainder is reconstructed from the germline J gene. The V and J genes are TRBV5 and TRBJ2-3, with 9 bases that match TRBD2. V shed 0 bases, J shed 0 bases, and the junction held 7 bases outside the gene matches. Per the germline V gene, CDR1 is LGHNA and CDR2 is YNLKQL (reference sequence). The CDR3 length is 18 residues. The CDR3 loop reads CASSQDLWGGNSAETLYF. CDR3 DNA (partial): TGTGCCAGCAGCCAAGATCTCTGGGGGGGGAATAGTGCAGAA.

A note on this clone: Germline and genes here are mouse. The read terminates 4 residues ahead of where the CDR3 ends, so the germline J gene completes it. V usage is TRBV14 and J usage is TRBJ2-5; 10 nucleotides align to TRBD2. V gave up 6 bases and J gave up 3 bases; unmatched junction bases: 4. The CDR3 consists of 14 residues. From germline, CDR1 is SGHDT and CDR2 FRDEAV. CDR3 bases read: TGTGCCAGCACCCCGGACTGGGGGCAAGAC. It codes for CASTPDWGQD. Given in full, the CDR3 is CASTPDWGQDTQYF.

This clone has more than one count but fewer than ten. Gene and germline names: mouse. The CDR3 bases that were read are TGTGCCAGCAGTCCTGACAGGGGC. It is translated as CASSPDRG. The full-length CDR3 reads as CASSPDRGDYTF. This chain uses TRBV13-3 with TRBJ1-2, with 8 positions matching TRBD1. The read terminates 4 residues before the CDR3 end, so the remaining end is supplied by the germline J gene. Germline CDR1 is NNHDY and CDR2 is SYVADS. CDR3 size: 12 residues.

For this clone: Gene names refer to mouse genes. The CDR3 extends 4 residues past the end of the read, so its final part is completed from the germline J gene. V gene TRBV13-1 combines with J gene TRBJ1-2, with 7 bases fitting TRBD1. Germline CDR1 NSHNY, CDR2 SYGAGN. The CDR3 is 13 amino acids. J was trimmed by 2 bases and V by 3 bases; bases with no gene match: 1. The CDR3 bases that were read are TGTGCCAGCAGTGCGGGACAGAACTCC. Translating gives CASSAGQNS. The CDR3 reads in full as CASSAGQNSDYTF.

Notes on this clone: Genes and germline come from the mouse. The read comes to an end 4 residues before the CDR3 does, leaving the germline J gene to fill in the end. The rearrangement links TRBV13-2 to TRBJ2-3; 14 nucleotides agree with TRBD2. J lost 1 base, V lost 6 bases, and 4 bases had no gene match. This CDR3 contains 16 residues. CDR1 and CDR2 from the germline V gene are NNHNN and SYGAGS (reference sequence). Partial CDR3 DNA: TGTGCCAGCGAGGGACTGGGGGGGCTGGGTGCAGAA. Its protein product is CASEGLGGLGAE. The entire CDR3 protein reads CASEGLGGLGAETLYF.

As for this clone: Genes and germline are mouse. The CDR3 loop is CASGEGQGANSDYTF. CDR3 DNA (partial): TGTGCCAGCGGTGAAGGACAGGGGGCAAACTCC. The chain carries TRBV13-2 and TRBJ1-2; 10 bases are a match to TRBD1. The read falls 4 residues short of the CDR3 end, and the missing part is taken from the germline J gene. The ends lost 2 bases at V and 0 bases at J; junction bases unmatched: 1. The CDR3 is 15 residues long. The germline V gene encodes CDR1 NNHNN and CDR2 SYGAGS (reference sequence).

This clone has just a few counts. Germline and genes here are mouse. The CDR3 end lies 4 residues beyond the end of the read and is filled in from the germline J gene. Other DNA variants within this sample encode the same CDR3. The V gene is TRBV5, the J gene TRBJ2-5, with 7 bases fitting TRBD2. Germline V lookup: CDR1 LGHNA, CDR2 YNLKQL (reference sequence). The CDR3 spans 15 residues. CDR3 DNA, as far as it was read: TGTGCCAGCAGCCAAGGATTGGGGGGAAAAGAC. Its translation: CASSQGLGGKD. The CDR3 in full is CASSQGLGGKDTQYF.

This clone has just a few counts. The germline and genes are mouse ones. The read ends 4 residues shy of where the CDR3 ends; the end is completed using the germline J gene. The chain links TRBV13-1 to TRBJ2-7; maybe TRBD1 (5 bases). From germline, CDR1 is NSHNY and CDR2 SYGAGN. The CDR3 runs 11 residues. The CDR3 spells CASTDRYEQYF. CDR3 DNA (partial): TGTGCCAGCACCGACAGATAT.

There are a few counts of this clone. Gene names and germline match the mouse. The read ends 4 residues early relative to the CDR3; the germline J gene fills the gap. The chain couples TRBV31 to TRBJ1-2, with TRBD1 identical over 8 bases. The CDR3 covers 12 residues. CDR1 is GKSSPN and CDR2 is SITVG in the germline V gene. The covered CDR3 bases are TGTGCCTGGTCGACAGGGGTTCCC. It is translated as CAWSTGVP. The CDR3 in full is CAWSTGVPDYTF.

To note about this clone: The listed genes are named as in mouse. The read falls 4 residues short of the CDR3 end, and the missing part is taken from the germline J gene. This sample includes further DNA sequences coding for the same CDR3. The rearrangement joins TRBV19 to TRBJ2-7; 7 bases fit TRBD1. The CDR3 is made up of 12 amino acids. CDR1 is FNHDT and CDR2 is SITEND in the germline V gene (reference sequence). The V segment lost 5 bases and the J segment 3 bases; nucleotides outside the gene matches: 2. CDR3 DNA, as far as it was read: TGTGCCAGCAGCCGACAGGGCTAT. This sequence encodes CASSRQGY. The whole CDR3 is CASSRQGYEQYF.

This clone has only a few counts. Genes and germline are mouse. Coverage ceases 4 residues before the CDR3 finishes, and the germline J gene fills in the end. The chain is built from TRBV1 and TRBJ2-7; 10 bases align to TRBD2. Germline V gene lookup returns CDR1 NSQYPW and CDR2 LRSPGD (reference sequence). The CDR3 is made up of 16 amino acids. CDR3 loop: CTCSADLLGGRYEQYF. The CDR3 bases that were read are TGCACCTGCAGTGCAGATCTCCTGGGGGGGCGTTAT.

This clone was counted a few times. Here the gene names and germline are mouse. The read gets to within 4 residues of the CDR3 end, and the germline J gene fills in the rest. The same CDR3 also results from other DNA sequences found in this sample. This chain connects TRBV13-2 to TRBJ2-3; possible D gene TRBD2, 6 bases. V lost 0 bases and J lost 1, with 9 bases in between. Germline V gene sequence: CDR1 NNHNN, CDR2 SYGAGS (reference sequence). The CDR3 spans 15 residues. CDR3 DNA (partial): TGTGCCAGCGGTGATGCTCGGGGGGGTGCAGAA. This gives the protein CASGDARGGAE. The whole CDR3 protein reads CASGDARGGAETLYF.

Remarks on this clone: Genes here carry mouse names. The read ends 4 residues shy of where the CDR3 ends; the end is completed using the germline J gene. The sample has other DNA sequences that encode this CDR3 too. The chain couples TRBV13-2 to TRBJ2-7; TRBD1 aligns across 8 bases. The CDR3 runs 14 residues. Germline V lookup: CDR1 NNHNN, CDR2 SYGAGS (reference sequence). The chain's CDR3 is CASGDGQGAYEQYF. The DNA read from the CDR3 is TGTGCCAGCGGTGATGGCCAGGGGGCTTAT.

In the case of this clone: The genes are named according to mouse. The CDR3 extends 4 residues past the end of the read, so its final part is completed from the germline J gene. The V call is TRBV1, the J call TRBJ1-2; tentative D call: TRBD1 (6 bases). Germline CDR1 NSQYPW, CDR2 LRSPGD (reference sequence). V shed 5 bases and J shed 2 bases, with 12 bases lying between them. The CDR3 extends over 14 amino acids. CDR3 region: CTCSPPQGNSDYTF. The sequenced CDR3 bases are TGCACCTGCAGTCCCCCTCAGGGGAACTCC.

This clone was detected a few times. Gene and germline names: mouse. The read gets to within 3 residues of the CDR3 end, and the germline J gene fills in the rest. This chain joins TRBV5 and TRBJ1-6, with a possible D match to TRBD1 (6 bases). TRBJ1-6 is noted as an ORF with a role that remains uncertain. Germline V CDR1 and CDR2: LGHNA, YNLKQL (reference sequence). CDR3 size: 14 residues. Trimming removed 2 bases at V and 6 bases at J, with 8 bases between. The sequenced CDR3 bases are TGTGCCAGCAGCCAATCGGACAGTAATTCGCCC. This translates into CASSQSDSNSP. The entire CDR3 protein reads CASSQSDSNSPLYF.

This clone appeared a few times. The gene names given are mouse names. The read finishes 4 residues shy of the CDR3 end, and the germline J gene is used to complete it. The sample contains more than one DNA sequence encoding this CDR3. V usage is TRBV1 and J usage is TRBJ2-5, with 8 bases aligning to TRBD1. The trim removed 4 bases at V and 0 bases at J, leaving 0 bases unmatched. This CDR3 has 14 residues. The germline V gene encodes CDR1 NSQYPW and CDR2 LRSPGD (reference sequence). The CDR3 here is CTCSGQGNQDTQYF. The CDR3 bases that were read are TGCACCTGCAGTGGACAGGGGAACCAAGAC.